This T cell receptor (beta chain) emerged from a study of Ad26.COV2.S vaccination and SARS-CoV-2 variants. As for the study in general: Intramuscular Ad26.COV2.S at 5x10^10 or 1x10^11 viral particles.

In regard to this clone: Its antigen is currently unknown.

Described treatment: about 20 received Ad26.COV2.S at low or high dose, single or two shots; about 5 received placebo; per-sample allocation not given. Day 63 after the first injection of vaccine or placebo was the sampling time. The CDR3 length is 15 residues. Germline V lookup: CDR1 SGHNT, CDR2 YYREEE (reference sequence). Trimming shortened V by 3 bases and J by 3 bases, and 13 bases separated the two germline ends. Profiled with immunoSEQ multiplex PCR; TCRdb holds only in-frame clones, not every one. There are about 480,000 clones in the sample; 70% to 90% occur only once, and roughly 13% lies in the top ten. Notes on the study in general: Non-spike TCR breadth was similar in vaccine and placebo recipients.

The V gene is TRBV5-4, the J gene TRBJ2-1, with D possibly TRBD2 on 5 matching bases. Sequenced here: peripheral blood, sampled in a trial of Ad26.COV2.S vaccine versus placebo. The TCR comes from a person between 18 and 60 years old who received the Ad26.COV2.S COVID-19 vaccine or a placebo. The CDR3 DNA is TGTGCCAGCAGCTCGGTGCGGCGGGTCTACAATGAGCAGTTCTTC. Protein product: CASSSVRRVYNEQFF.